The 20 T cell receptor beta chains given below trace back to one sample, sequenced in a study of shared clonotypes between healthy human individuals. Method: immunoSEQ multiplex PCR; TCRdb's copy keeps in-frame clones and lacks some. The data contain over a million clones, approximately 80% of them singletons. Input material: memory CD4+ T cells from PBMCs. Subset here: CD45RA-negative fraction. Receptor source: a man in his late teens or twenties in good health. Some clones in this sample may be carry-over from other donors' samples.

This clone was observed a handful of times. This chain connects TRBV9 to TRBJ2-4; 7 bases are shared with TRBD1. The CDR3 spans 14 residues. The V segment lost 3 bases and the J segment 6 bases; nucleotides outside the gene matches: 6. In germline, CDR1 is SGDLS, CDR2 YYNGEE. DNA of the CDR3: TGTGCCAGCAGCGCGACAGGGACGGGAAACATTCAGTACTTC. Translation gives CASSATGTGNIQYF.

This clone has just a few counts. The J gene is TRBJ1-3, the V gene TRBV20-1; no clear D. The V end was cut by 1 base, the J end by 6 bases, with 4 bases between. The CDR3 is 11 residues long. The germline V gene has CDR1 DFQATT and CDR2 SNEGSKA (reference sequence). The CDR3 DNA is TGCAGTGCTAGAGTCGAAAACACCATATATTTT. This gives the protein CSARVENTIYF.

The CDR3 is CASSYRLADGQETQYF. The CDR3 DNA reads as TGTGCCAGCAGTTACCGTCTAGCGGATGGGCAAGAGACCCAGTACTTC. The rearrangement joins TRBV6-6 to TRBJ2-5; TRBD2 matches at 7 bases. This CDR3 spans 16 amino acids. CDR1 MNHNY and CDR2 SVGAGI come from the germline V gene (reference sequence). J lost 2 bases, V lost 2 bases, and 8 bases had no gene match.

DNA for the CDR3: TGTGCCAGCAGCCCGGGACTAGCAAATGAGCAGTTCTTC. It is translated as CASSPGLANEQFF. The genes are TRBV5-4 and TRBJ2-1, with 9 bases matching TRBD2. The CDR3 extends over 13 amino acids. Germline V gene data show CDR1 as SGHNT and CDR2 as YYREEE (reference sequence). Unmatched junction bases numbered 3, after V lost 4 bases and J lost 7 bases.

This chain connects TRBV7-8 to TRBJ1-4, with D hard to call. This CDR3 is 15 amino acids long. V shed 5 bases and J shed 8 bases, with 18 bases lying between them. CDR1 is SGHVS, CDR2 FQNEAQ, per germline. CDR3: CASSPQNRPGEKLFF. CDR3 bases: TGTGCCAGCAGCCCCCAGAATCGCCCCGGGGAAAAACTGTTTTTT.

This clone was detected only once. The V and J genes are TRBV28 and TRBJ1-4, with D unresolved. The germline V gene encodes CDR1 MDHEN and CDR2 SYDVKM. Between the trimmed V and J ends, which lost 7 bases and 7 bases, there was a span of 13 bases. The CDR3 is made up of 13 amino acids. CDR3 residues: CASKGLRGEKLFF. In DNA, the CDR3 is TGTGCCAGCAAGGGCCTCCGGGGTGAAAAACTGTTTTTT.

This clone was found a few times. V gene TRBV6-4 combines with J gene TRBJ2-1; TRBD2 aligns across 8 bases. This CDR3 has 15 residues. CDR1 is MRHNA and CDR2 is SNTAGT in the germline V gene. Losses at the gene ends were 4 bases for V and 7 bases for J; bases not matched to a gene: 9. The CDR3 bases are TGTGCCAGCAGTGTGAGCGGGAGCATTGGGAATGAGCAGTTCTTC. The encoded protein is CASSVSGSIGNEQFF.

The V call is TRBV18, the J call TRBJ1-5, with D perhaps matching TRBD1 (6 bases). V was trimmed by 0 bases and J by 7 bases, leaving 16 bases between them. Germline V gene lookup returns CDR1 KGHSH and CDR2 LQKENI. The CDR3 has 16 residues. CDR3 sequence reads: CASSPPVRGAEQPQHF. The CDR3, as DNA: TGTGCCAGCTCACCACCGGTTCGGGGGGCTGAGCAGCCCCAGCATTTT.

The chain couples TRBV28 to TRBJ1-1, with a possible D match to TRBD1 (5 bases). The CDR3 consists of 16 residues. V was cut by 5 bases and J by 1 base, with 17 bases left in between. Germline loops: CDR1 MDHEN, CDR2 SYDVKM. Here the CDR3 reads CASSGAAAPRNTEAFF. As DNA, the CDR3 is TGTGCCAGCAGTGGGGCAGCAGCTCCGAGGAACACTGAAGCTTTCTTT.

The rearrangement links TRBV18 to TRBJ1-2; TRBD1 matches at 10 bases. Trimming removed 3 bases from V and 6 bases from J; junction bases left unmatched: 4. This CDR3 spans 14 amino acids. CDR1 is KGHSH, CDR2 LQKENI, per germline. The chain's CDR3 is CASSPGTGEHGYTF. Written as DNA, the CDR3 is TGTGCCAGCTCACCCGGGACAGGGGAGCATGGCTACACCTTC.

The gene calls are TRBV28 and TRBJ2-7; tentatively, D is TRBD1 or TRBD2 (5 bases each). The germline gives CDR1 MDHEN, CDR2 SYDVKM. This CDR3 comprises 17 residues. Trimming took off 7 bases at V and 2 bases at J, with 24 bases between the two ends. The CDR3 nucleotides are TGTGCCAGCACCACCCAGCTGGGACGAGGAGCAACCTACGAGCAGTACTTC. This codes for CASTTQLGRGATYEQYF.

This clone was recorded many times. This chain connects TRBV29-1 to TRBJ1-1, with 8 nucleotides matching TRBD1. The V gene's germline CDR1 is SQVTM and CDR2 ANQGSEA. J lost 10 bases, V lost 7 bases, and 8 bases had no gene match. The CDR3 spans 11 residues. CDR3 coding DNA: TGCAGCGGGACGGACAGGGAAGTAGCTTTCTTT. Translated, it gives CSGTDREVAFF.

About this clone itself: An end of the junction differs from the germline gene, which may be a read error. In DNA form, the CDR3 reads TGTGCCAACAGCTTGGAGGTCCAGAACCCAACTAATGAAAAACTGTTTTTT. Its protein product is CANSLEVQNPTNEKLFF. The chain combines TRBV5-8 with TRBJ1-4; D unclear. This CDR3 is 17 amino acids long. Per the germline V gene, CDR1 is SGHTS and CDR2 is YDEGEE.

This clone was seen a handful of times. The gene calls are TRBV30 and TRBJ1-4, with TRBD1 matching over 9 bases. Looked up from germline, CDR1 is GTSNPN and CDR2 is SVGIG (reference sequence). J was trimmed by 8 bases and V by 0 bases; bases with no gene match: 10. This CDR3 has 16 residues. CDR3 region: CAWSVLPQGTGEKLFF. The CDR3 DNA reads TGTGCCTGGAGTGTACTCCCTCAGGGGACAGGGGAAAAACTGTTTTTT.

The rearrangement joins TRBV5-1 to TRBJ2-3, with TRBD2 matching 8 bases. CDR3 size: 15 residues. CDR1 and CDR2 from the germline V gene are SGHRS and YFSETQ. V shed 3 bases, J shed 0 bases, and the junction held 3 bases outside the gene matches. In DNA form, the CDR3 reads TGCGCCAGCAGCTCCGCTAGCGGGAGCACAGATACGCAGTATTTT. This sequence encodes CASSSASGSTDTQYF. Supplemented by reference TRBV5-1 and TRBJ2-3, the full variable domain reads KAGVTQTPRYLIKTRGQQVTLSCSPISGHRSVSWYQQTPGQGLQFLFEYFSETQRNKGNFPGRFSGRQFSNSRSEMNVSTLELGDSALYLCASSSASGSTDTQYFGPGTRLTVL.

The chain links TRBV6-6 to TRBJ1-2; D gene unclear. V was trimmed by 0 bases and J by 0 bases, leaving 11 bases between them. CDR3 length: 16 amino acids. Germline V gene sequence: CDR1 MNHNY, CDR2 SVGAGI (reference sequence). The DNA for the CDR3 is TGTGCCAGCAGTTACTCAGTGACCAGGACTAACTATGGCTACACCTTC. The encoded protein is CASSYSVTRTNYGYTF.

This clone was recorded many times. The rearrangement links TRBV7-2 to TRBJ1-2; the D is unclear. The germline V gene encodes CDR1 SGHTA and CDR2 FQGNSA. Between the trimmed V and J ends, which lost 4 bases and 1 base, there was a span of 4 bases. The CDR3 length is 12 residues. The CDR3 region is CASSSLNYGYTF. For the CDR3, the DNA is TGTGCCAGCAGCTCACTTAACTATGGCTACACCTTC.

The sample holds many counts of this clone. This rearrangement joins TRBV7-8 to TRBJ1-2; maybe TRBD1 (6 bases). The length of the CDR3 is 13 residues. Trimming removed 3 bases from V and 8 bases from J, with 13 bases in between. CDR1 is SGHVS and CDR2 is FQNEAQ in the germline V gene. The CDR3 nucleotides read TGTGCCAGCAGCTTGACAGGAGGAGGGGGCTACACCTTC. It yields the protein CASSLTGGGGYTF.

The chain employs TRBV5-5 and TRBJ2-7, with 7 bases matching TRBD1. V shed 0 bases, J shed 3 bases, and the junction held 6 bases outside the gene matches. This CDR3 has 15 residues. Germline V CDR1 and CDR2: SGHKS, YYEKEE (reference sequence). The CDR3 spells CASSLVAGGNYEQYF. DNA for the CDR3: TGTGCCAGCAGCTTGGTGGCAGGGGGAAACTACGAGCAGTACTTC.

The CDR3 loop reads CASSDPGTGGFSEQYF. The CDR3 coding sequence is TGCGCCAGCAGTGACCCGGGGACAGGAGGTTTCTCTGAGCAGTACTTC. The V and J genes are TRBV10-1 and TRBJ2-7; 8 bases are a match to TRBD1. V shed 3 bases and J 7 bases; nucleotides not matched to a gene: 14. The CDR3 length is 16 residues. Per the germline V gene, CDR1 is WNHNN and CDR2 is SYGVQD (reference sequence).